The 2 T cell receptor beta chains presented below share a single source sample, sequenced in a study of PD-1 blockade in classical Hodgkin lymphoma. Sequenced by immunoSEQ multiplex PCR; TCRdb stores in-frame clones only, minus some. The sample consists of over 50,000 clones, about 85% of them appearing once. This sample's time point: cycle 4 day 1 (C4D1), after more than five weeks of nivolumab. Every single patient, without exception, relapsed after autologous stem cell transplantation, and brentuximab vedotin exposure varied. The specimen comprised peripheral blood mononuclear cells (PBMCs), sampled before the fourth cycle of nivolumab. These receptors all come from a human donor with classical Hodgkin lymphoma.

The V call is TRBV18, the J call TRBJ2-2; 8 positions agree with TRBD2. The germline gives CDR1 KGHSH, CDR2 LQKENI. The V segment lost 2 bases and the J segment 0 bases; nucleotides outside the gene matches: 2. The CDR3 spans 16 residues. The CDR3 DNA sequence: TGTGCCAGCTCACCATTGCGGGGGGCGAACACCGGGGAGCTGTTTTTT. Its protein is CASSPLRGANTGELFF.

J is TRBJ1-3 and V is TRBV7-6; D is undetermined. With 3 bases removed from V and 0 bases from J, the gap between germline ends came to 9 bases. Germline values: CDR1 SGHVS, CDR2 FNYEAQ. The CDR3 totals 15 residues. The CDR3 sequence: CASSFPLSSGNTIYF. In DNA form, the CDR3 reads TGTGCCAGCAGCTTTCCGTTAAGCTCTGGAAACACCATATATTTT.